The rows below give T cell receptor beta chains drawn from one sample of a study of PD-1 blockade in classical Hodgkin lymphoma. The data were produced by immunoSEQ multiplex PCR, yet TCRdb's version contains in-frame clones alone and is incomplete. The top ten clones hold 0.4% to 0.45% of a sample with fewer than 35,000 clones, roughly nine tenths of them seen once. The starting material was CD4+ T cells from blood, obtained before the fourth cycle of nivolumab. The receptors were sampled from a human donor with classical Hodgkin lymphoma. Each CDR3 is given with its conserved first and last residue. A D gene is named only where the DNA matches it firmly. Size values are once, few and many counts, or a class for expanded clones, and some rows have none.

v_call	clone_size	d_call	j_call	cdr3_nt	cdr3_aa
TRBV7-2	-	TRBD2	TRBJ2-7	TGTGCCAGCAGCTTAGTGATAGCGGGGGGGAGGCAGTACTTC	CASSLVIAGGRQYF
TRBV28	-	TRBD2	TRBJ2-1	TGTGCCAGCAGCGTGGGGGGGAGCTCCTACAATGAGCAGTTCTTC	CASSVGGSSYNEQFF
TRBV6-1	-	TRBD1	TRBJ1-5	TGTGCCAGCAGTCGGGACAGGGTGGGAAATCAGCCCCAGCATTTT	CASSRDRVGNQPQHF
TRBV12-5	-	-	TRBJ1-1	TGTGCTAGTGGTTTGAAAAGGGGTGGGAACACTGAAGCTTTCTTT	CASGLKRGGNTEAFF
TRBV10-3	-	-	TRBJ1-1	TGTGCCATCAGAGGAGGGACCCCGGGGGGAACTGAAGCTTTCTTT	CAIRGGTPGGTEAFF
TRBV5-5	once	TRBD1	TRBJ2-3	TGTGCCAGCAGCTTGTTGGGACAGGGCCCAGATACGCAGTATTTT	CASSLLGQGPDTQYF
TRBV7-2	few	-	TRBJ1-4	TGTGCCAGCAGCTTCAGGGTTGAGGAAAAACTGTTTTTT	CASSFRVEEKLFF
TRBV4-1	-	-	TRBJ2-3	TGCGCCAGCAGCCAAGAGGGTCTCGGTAGCACAGATACGCAGTATTTT	CASSQEGLGSTDTQYF
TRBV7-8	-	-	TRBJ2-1	TGTGCCAGCAGCTTAGCAAGGTGGTGGGACAATGAGCAGTTCTTC	CASSLARWWDNEQFF
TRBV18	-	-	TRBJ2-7	TGTGCCAGCTCACAACAGGGACAGCAGTACTTC	CASSQQGQQYF
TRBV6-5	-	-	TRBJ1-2	TGTGCCAGCAGACCCCGACAGAACTATGGCTACACCTTC	CASRPRQNYGYTF
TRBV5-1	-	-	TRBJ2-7	TGCGCCAGCAGCGGAGGGAGCTCCTACGAGCAGTACTTC	CASSGGSSYEQYF
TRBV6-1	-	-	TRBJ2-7	TGTGCCAGCAGCAGGGGTCAAAACGAGCAGTACTTC	CASSRGQNEQYF
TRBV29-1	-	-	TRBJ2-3	TGCAGCGCTCAGTGGGGAAAGGGTGATACGCAGTATTTT	CSAQWGKGDTQYF
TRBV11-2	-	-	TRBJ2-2	TGTGCCAACAGCTTAGTAGAGGGGACCACCGGGGAGCTGTTTTTT	CANSLVEGTTGELFF
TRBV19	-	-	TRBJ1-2	TGTGCCAGTAGTATTCGGCAGGGGAATAACTATGGCTACACCTTC	CASSIRQGNNYGYTF
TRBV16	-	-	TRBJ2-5	TGTGCCAGCAGCCCCACACAAACGAAAGAGACCCAGTACTTC	CASSPTQTKETQYF
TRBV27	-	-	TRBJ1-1	TGTGCCGGGGACGGACTGAACACTGAAGCTTTCTTT	CAGDGLNTEAFF
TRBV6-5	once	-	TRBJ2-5	TGTGCCAGCAGTTACTCGAGGGCGGGAGAGACCCAGTACTTC	CASSYSRAGETQYF
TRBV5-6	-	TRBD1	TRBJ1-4	TGTGCCAGCAGCTGGACAGGGCCCGTTGAAAAACTGTTTTTT	CASSWTGPVEKLFF
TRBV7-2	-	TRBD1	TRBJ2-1	TGTGCCAGCGCACGGGACAGGGACAATGAGCAGTTCTTC	CASARDRDNEQFF
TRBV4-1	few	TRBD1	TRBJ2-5	TGCGCCAGCAGCCAAGATGACAGGGGGACCCAGTACTTC	CASSQDDRGTQYF
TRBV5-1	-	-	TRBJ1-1	TGCGCCAGCAGCTGGGAACAGGGTTCACTAGATCGGACTGAAGCTTTCTTT	CASSWEQGSLDRTEAFF
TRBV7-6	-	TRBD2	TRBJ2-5	TGTGCCAGCAGCTATCTAGCGGGGCACCAAGAGATCCAGTACTTC	CASSYLAGHQEIQYF
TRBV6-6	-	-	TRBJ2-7	TGTGCCAGCGCCTCGGCCTACTACGAGCAGTACTTC	CASASAYYEQYF
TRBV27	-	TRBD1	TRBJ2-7	TGTGCCAGCAGCCCGCCCCGGGACAGGCCCTGCTACGAGCAGTACTTC	CASSPPRDRPCYEQYF
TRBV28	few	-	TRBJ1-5	TGTGCCAGCAGTTGGGGGGCTGGCAATCAGCCCCAGCATTTT	CASSWGAGNQPQHF
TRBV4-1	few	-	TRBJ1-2	TGCGCCAGCAGCCAGGACAGCTCCCTTTATGGCTACACCTTC	CASSQDSSLYGYTF
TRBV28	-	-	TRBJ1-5	TGTGCCAGCAGTTTATCCGGCAGGGGCGTGGGCTATAGCAATCAGCCCCAGCATTTT	CASSLSGRGVGYSNQPQHF
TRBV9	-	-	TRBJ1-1	TGTGCCAGCAGCGTGGGGGGGAGCATGAACACTGAAGCTTTCTTT	CASSVGGSMNTEAFF
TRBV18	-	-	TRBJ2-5	TGTGCCAGCTCACCAGGGGAAGAGACCCAGTACTTC	CASSPGEETQYF
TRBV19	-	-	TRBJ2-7	TGTGCCAGTAGTTTCAGGGGAGGGGACGAGCAGTACTTC	CASSFRGGDEQYF
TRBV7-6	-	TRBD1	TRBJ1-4	TGTGCCAGCAGCCCTAGGGGGGGACAGGGTTCTGAAAAACTGTTTTTT	CASSPRGGQGSEKLFF
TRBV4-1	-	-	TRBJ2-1	TGCGCCAGCAGCAGAAGAGACAGAGGTAACAATGAGCAGTTCTTC	CASSRRDRGNNEQFF
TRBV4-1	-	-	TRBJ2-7	TGCGCCAGCAGCCAAGGGAGCCTAGCGCCGACCTACGAGCAGTACTTC	CASSQGSLAPTYEQYF
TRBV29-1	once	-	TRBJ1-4	TGCAGCGTTGAAGATAGGACGAGGGGAGAAAAACTGTTTTTT	CSVEDRTRGEKLFF
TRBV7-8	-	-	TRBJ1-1	TGTGCCAGCAGCTTACGGGCGAACACTGAAGCTTTCTTT	CASSLRANTEAFF
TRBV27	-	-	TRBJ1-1	TGTGCCAGCAGTTTATCGATGGGGTGGGACACTGAAGCTTTCTTT	CASSLSMGWDTEAFF
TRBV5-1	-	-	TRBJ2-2	TGCGCCAGCAGCTTATGGGGTCGGGACACCGGGGAGCTGTTTTTT	CASSLWGRDTGELFF
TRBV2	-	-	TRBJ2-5	TGTGCCAGCAGCGTAGCAGGGACCCAAGAGACCCAGTACTTC	CASSVAGTQETQYF
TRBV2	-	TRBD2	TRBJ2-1	TGTGCCAGCAGTGCATGGGCTAGCGGGGGTGATGAGCAGTTCTTC	CASSAWASGGDEQFF
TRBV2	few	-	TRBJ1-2	TGTGCCAGCAGATCAGGGTATGGCTACACCTTC	CASRSGYGYTF
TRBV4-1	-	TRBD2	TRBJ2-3	TGCGCCAGCAGCCTTGGACTAGCTACAGATACGCAGTATTTT	CASSLGLATDTQYF
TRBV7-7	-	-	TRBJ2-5	TGTGCCAGCAGCACCGGGCCTAGGGAGACCCAGTACTTC	CASSTGPRETQYF
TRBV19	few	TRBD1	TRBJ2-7	TGTGCCAGTAGTACCTGGACAGGGGGTACCTACGAGCAGTACTTC	CASSTWTGGTYEQYF
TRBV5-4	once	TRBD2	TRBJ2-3	TGTGCCAGCAGCTCCCGGGACTATCACACAGATACGCAGTATTTT	CASSSRDYHTDTQYF
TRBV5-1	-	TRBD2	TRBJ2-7	TGCGCCAGCAGTTCGACGGGGGGGCGAGGGGACGGCGAGCAGTACTTC	CASSSTGGRGDGEQYF
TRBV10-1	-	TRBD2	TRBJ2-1	TGCGCCAGCAGCCAACTAGCGGGAGGGCCCTATGAGCAGTTCTTC	CASSQLAGGPYEQFF